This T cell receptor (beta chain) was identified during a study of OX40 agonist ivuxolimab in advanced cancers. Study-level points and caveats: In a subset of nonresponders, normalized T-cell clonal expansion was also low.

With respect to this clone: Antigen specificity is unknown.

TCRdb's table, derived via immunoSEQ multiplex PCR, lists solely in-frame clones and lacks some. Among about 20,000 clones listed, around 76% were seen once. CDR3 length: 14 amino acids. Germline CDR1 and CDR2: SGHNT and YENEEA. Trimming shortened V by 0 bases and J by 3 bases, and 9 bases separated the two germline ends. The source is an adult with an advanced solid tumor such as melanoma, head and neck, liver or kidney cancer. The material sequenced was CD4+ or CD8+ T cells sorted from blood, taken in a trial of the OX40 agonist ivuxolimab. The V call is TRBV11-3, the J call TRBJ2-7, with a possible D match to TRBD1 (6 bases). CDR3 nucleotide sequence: TGTGCCAGCAGCTTAGATGGGGGCGGCTACGAGCAGTACTTC. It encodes CASSLDGGGYEQYF. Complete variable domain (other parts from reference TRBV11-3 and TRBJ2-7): EAGVVQSPRYKIIEKKQPVAFWCNPISGHNTLYWYLQNLGQGPELLIRYENEEAVDDSQLPKDRFSAERLKGVDSTLKIQPAELGDSAVYLCASSLDGGGYEQYFGPGTRLTVT.